This is a list of T cell receptor beta chains from one sample in a study of CD8+ T cells in alopecia areata. Data came from immunoSEQ multiplex PCR; TCRdb stores just in-frame clones and leaves some out. This sample has 150,000 to 250,000 clones, with roughly three fifths found just once. The sequencing here drew on CD4+ T cells sorted from blood, taken at week 4, from a patient treated with tofacitinib. The receptors stem from a human donor with alopecia areata. The CDR3 runs from the conserved cysteine through the conserved F or W. A D gene is named only where the DNA matches it firmly. Only some rows state a clone size, as once, few, many or a class for expanded clones.

clone_size	v_call	d_call	j_call	cdr3_aa	cdr3_nt
few	TRBV29-1	.	TRBJ2-1	CSGRRGPDSAFF	TGCAGCGGCCGACGGGGGCCCGATTCGGCGTTCTTC
few	TRBV13	TRBD1	TRBJ2-1	CASSPTGGSYNEQFF	TGTGCCAGCAGCCCAACAGGGGGCTCCTACAATGAGCAGTTCTTC
.	TRBV30	.	TRBJ2-3	CAWSVRRGAGTDTQYF	TGTGCCTGGAGTGTACGTAGGGGCGCCGGCACAGATACGCAGTATTTT
.	TRBV15	TRBD1	TRBJ1-2	CATSKDRGLSGYTF	TGTGCCACCAGCAAGGACAGGGGGCTGTCTGGCTACACCTTC
.	TRBV10-3	.	TRBJ2-5	CAISEYREETQYF	TGTGCCATCAGTGAGTACAGGGAAGAGACCCAGTACTTC
.	TRBV30	.	TRBJ2-7	CAWTGSYEQYF	TGTGCCTGGACCGGATCCTACGAGCAGTACTTC
.	TRBV30	TRBD1	TRBJ2-3	CAWSADRSTDTQYF	TGTGCCTGGAGTGCGGACAGGAGCACAGATACGCAGTATTTT
few	TRBV30	.	TRBJ1-1	CAWSSYTEAFF	TGTGCCTGGAGTAGTTACACTGAAGCTTTCTTT
.	TRBV5-6	TRBD1	TRBJ2-3	CASSYPTGGLSDTQYF	TGTGCCAGCAGCTACCCGACAGGGGGCCTGTCAGATACGCAGTATTTT
.	TRBV7-9	TRBD1	TRBJ1-2	CASSSTGGGYTF	TGTGCCAGCAGCTCGACAGGGGGAGGCTACACCTTC
.	TRBV27	.	TRBJ1-6	CASSGQGSPLHF	TGTGCCAGCAGTGGTCAGGGCTCACCCCTCCACTTT
.	TRBV6-6	TRBD1	TRBJ1-1	CASSTGGTEAFF	TGTGCCAGCAGCACAGGGGGGACTGAAGCTTTCTTT
.	TRBV30	.	TRBJ2-4	CATKTRAKNIQYF	TGTGCCACCAAGACCAGGGCCAAAAACATTCAGTACTTC
.	TRBV5-1	TRBD1	TRBJ2-7	CASSLAGQADYEQYF	TGCGCCAGCAGCTTGGCGGGACAGGCGGATTACGAGCAGTACTTC
.	TRBV5-1	.	TRBJ2-5	CASSLAGYREETQYF	TGCGCCAGCAGCTTGGCCGGGTACAGGGAAGAGACCCAGTACTTC
few	TRBV29-1	.	TRBJ1-2	CSVEGGVWDYGYTF	TGCAGCGTTGAAGGCGGGGTTTGGGACTATGGCTACACCTTC
.	TRBV29-1	TRBD1	TRBJ1-2	CSVEVVRGTGDGYTF	TGCAGCGTTGAAGTTGTTCGCGGGACAGGAGATGGCTACACCTTC
few	TRBV11-2	.	TRBJ2-5	CASSLGAETQYF	TGTGCCAGCAGCTTAGGTGCAGAGACCCAGTACTTC
few	TRBV10-3	.	TRBJ2-7	CATHSASYEQYF	TGTGCCACCCACTCCGCCTCCTACGAGCAGTACTTC
.	TRBV5-4	.	TRBJ1-2	CASSHPTGTRSYTF	TGTGCCAGCAGCCATCCCACCGGGACACGGAGCTACACCTTC
few	TRBV25-1	.	TRBJ2-2	CASRDPLGRVGELFF	TGTGCCAGCAGAGACCCCCTAGGGCGGGTCGGGGAGCTGTTTTTT
.	TRBV11-2	.	TRBJ2-1	CASTPRGLWYNEQFF	TGTGCCAGCACCCCCCGGGGGCTATGGTACAATGAGCAGTTCTTC
.	TRBV5-1	.	TRBJ2-1	CASSLEGGGFNEQFF	TGCGCCAGCAGCTTGGAGGGCGGGGGCTTCAATGAGCAGTTCTTC
.	TRBV11-2	TRBD1	TRBJ2-6	CASSYRGTGLEGGANVLTF	TGTGCCAGCAGCTACCGTGGGACAGGCCTTGAAGGAGGGGCCAACGTCCTGACTTTC
.	TRBV2	.	TRBJ2-5	CASSDTRRETQYF	TGTGCCAGCAGTGACACCCGGCGGGAGACCCAGTACTTC
.	TRBV5-1	.	TRBJ2-5	CASSLGHREETQYF	TGCGCCAGCAGCTTAGGACACAGGGAAGAGACCCAGTACTTC
.	TRBV30	.	TRBJ2-7	CAWRDLGGLNYEQYF	TGTGCCTGGAGGGACCTAGGTGGTCTTAACTACGAGCAGTACTTC
.	TRBV29-1	TRBD1	TRBJ1-2	CSGRDRGFPNYGYTF	TGCAGCGGCCGGGACAGGGGATTTCCTAACTATGGCTACACCTTC
.	TRBV7-9	.	TRBJ2-5	CASSLDRVQETQYF	TGTGCCAGCAGCTTGGACAGAGTCCAGGAGACCCAGTACTTC
.	TRBV29-1	TRBD2	TRBJ2-7	CSVGGLAGAYEQYF	TGCAGCGTTGGCGGACTAGCGGGGGCCTACGAGCAGTACTTC
.	TRBV30	.	TRBJ2-1	CAWSAASNEQFF	TGTGCCTGGAGTGCAGCTTCCAATGAGCAGTTCTTC
.	TRBV4-1	.	TRBJ2-7	CASSQTAGVSYEQYF	TGCGCCAGCAGCCAGACTGCAGGGGTCTCCTACGAGCAGTACTTC
.	TRBV6-5	.	TRBJ1-6	CASSFGGSSNSPLHF	TGTGCCAGCAGTTTCGGGGGTTCCAGTAATTCACCCCTCCACTTT
once	TRBV13	.	TRBJ2-7	CASSLGQIDRRDF	TGTGCCAGCAGCTTAGGCCAGATAGACAGGCGGGACTTC
.	TRBV29-1	.	TRBJ2-2	CSVDQGGVAGELFF	TGCAGCGTTGATCAGGGGGGCGTCGCCGGGGAGCTGTTTTTT
.	TRBV5-1	.	TRBJ2-7	CASSLGDRAYEQYF	TGCGCCAGCAGCTTGGGAGACAGAGCCTACGAGCAGTACTTC
few	TRBV9	TRBD2	TRBJ2-1	CASSPWSSGKGNEQFF	TGTGCCAGCAGCCCCTGGTCCAGCGGGAAGGGCAATGAGCAGTTCTTC
.	TRBV30	.	TRBJ1-5	CAWSFRDNQPQHF	TGTGCCTGGAGTTTTAGGGACAATCAGCCCCAGCATTTT
once	TRBV29-1	.	TRBJ2-3	CSVGPSTDTQYF	TGCAGCGTTGGACCAAGCACAGATACGCAGTATTTT
.	TRBV4-1	.	TRBJ1-1	CASSLPGSARGTEAFF	TGCGCCAGCAGCCTCCCAGGGTCTGCGCGGGGGACTGAAGCTTTCTTT
.	TRBV19	.	TRBJ1-1	CASRWRGNTEAFF	TGTGCCAGTAGATGGAGGGGCAACACTGAAGCTTTCTTT
.	TRBV19	TRBD1	TRBJ2-7	CASSPRRQGDDEQYF	TGTGCCAGTAGTCCCCGTCGACAGGGTGATGACGAGCAGTACTTC